These 16 T cell receptor beta chains were sequenced from one sample in a study of long-term antiretroviral therapy in people with HIV. The authors ran the immunoSEQ assay, v3.0, at survey level. The data were produced by immunoSEQ multiplex PCR, yet TCRdb's version contains in-frame clones alone and is incomplete. The sample has under 45,000 clones; 80% are singletons. Sequenced material: unsorted PBMCs, taken 3.4 years after starting antiretroviral therapy. These receptors were taken from a man aged 25 to 40 with HIV.

CDR3: CASSPPVVERSYNEQFF. Here the CDR3 DNA reads TGTGCCAGCAGCCCGCCCGTGGTGGAGCGCTCCTACAATGAGCAGTTCTTC. The J gene is TRBJ2-1, the V gene TRBV7-9; D is unclear. The CDR3 runs 17 residues. V was pared by 5 bases and J by 0 bases, with 17 bases between. Germline CDR1 is SEHNR and CDR2 is FQNEAQ (reference sequence). Supplemented by reference TRBV7-9 and TRBJ2-1, the full variable domain reads DTGVSQNPRHKITKRGQNVTFRCDPISEHNRLYWYRQTLGQGPEFLTYFQNEAQLEKSRLLSDRFSAERPKGSFSTLEIQRTEQGDSAMYLCASSPPVVERSYNEQFFGPGTRLTVL.

This clone was picked up a small number of times. The rearrangement joins TRBV28 to TRBJ2-7; D gene ambiguous. The germline V gene has CDR1 MDHEN and CDR2 SYDVKM. Trimming left V 5 bases short and J 2 bases short, with 28 bases between. This CDR3 spans 19 amino acids. The CDR3 spells CASSEFEVRPANTPYEQYF. Here the CDR3 DNA reads TGTGCCAGCAGTGAATTTGAGGTCCGCCCAGCGAACACTCCCTACGAGCAGTACTTC. The full variable domain, completed using reference TRBV28 and TRBJ2-7, is DVKVTQSSRYLVKRTGEKVFLECVQDMDHENMFWYRQDPGLGLRLIYFSYDVKMKEKGDIPEGYSVSREKKERFSLILESASTNQTSMYLCASSEFEVRPANTPYEQYFGPGTRLTVT.

A few counts support this clone. The CDR3: CASSSQGLDGYTF. Written as DNA, the CDR3 is TGTGCCAGCAGTTCTCAGGGTTTGGATGGCTACACCTTC. V and J are TRBV2 and TRBJ1-2; D is perhaps TRBD1 (5 bases). CDR3 length equals 13 residues. Germline lookup yields CDR1 SNHLY and CDR2 FYNNEI. V was cut by 5 bases and J by 6 bases, with 13 bases left in between.

The V gene is TRBV6-5, the J gene TRBJ2-7, with D unclear. Trimming removed 5 bases at V and 4 bases at J, with 12 bases between. The CDR3 contains 13 residues. Germline lookup yields CDR1 MNHEY and CDR2 SVGAGI. CDR3 sequence: CASSHGVGYEQYF. DNA of the CDR3: TGTGCCAGCAGTCATGGAGTAGGGTACGAGCAGTACTTC.

This clone is a singleton in its sample. The chain joins TRBV4-3 to TRBJ1-4, with 10 bases lining up with TRBD1. The germline V gene encodes CDR1 LGHNA and CDR2 YSLEER. This CDR3 region has 15 residues. Trimming took 1 base from V and 6 from J; bases not matched to a gene: 2. CDR3: CASSQVGQGYEKLFF. DNA for the CDR3: TGCGCCAGCAGCCAAGTGGGACAGGGGTATGAAAAACTGTTTTTT.

The chain employs TRBV5-1 and TRBJ2-3, with D possibly TRBD1 on 6 matching bases. Germline V gene sequence: CDR1 SGHRS, CDR2 YFSETQ. The CDR3 spans 13 residues. The V and J ends lost 6 bases and 5 bases respectively, with 13 bases between them. The CDR3 region is CASNSWGLDTQYF. DNA of the CDR3: TGCGCCAGCAACTCATGGGGGCTAGATACGCAGTATTTT.

The V and J genes are TRBV27 and TRBJ2-1; D unclear. Trimming removed 7 bases from V and 1 base from J, with 11 bases in between. CDR3 length equals 14 residues. Germline V gene sequence: CDR1 MNHEY, CDR2 SMNVEV (reference sequence). The DNA for the CDR3 is TGTGCCAGCAACGGCATTCCTTCCTACAATGAGCAGTTCTTC. Translated, it gives CASNGIPSYNEQFF.

The V call is TRBV6-5, the J call TRBJ2-1; TRBD2 matches at 12 bases. Trimming at V came to 2 bases and at J to 14 bases, leaving 7 bases not matched to a gene. Germline-derived CDR1 and CDR2 are MNHEY and SVGAGI. This CDR3 region has 14 residues. CDR3: CASSYRLAGDEKFF. For the CDR3, the DNA is TGTGCCAGCAGTTACCGACTAGCGGGAGACGAAAAGTTCTTC.

The chain links TRBV19 to TRBJ1-1, with TRBD1 matching over 9 bases. Germline loops: CDR1 LNHDA, CDR2 SQIVND (reference sequence). The trim removed 7 bases at V and 5 bases at J, leaving 8 bases unmatched. CDR3 length: 14 amino acids. DNA of the CDR3: TGTGCCAGTACCGCCGGGACAGGGTGGACTGAAGCTTTCTTT. As protein: CASTAGTGWTEAFF. Looking up the rest from reference TRBV19 and TRBJ1-1 gives the full variable domain: DGGITQSPKYLFRKEGQNVTLSCEQNLNHDAMYWYRQDPGQGLRLIYYSQIVNDFQKGDIAEGYSVSREKKESFPLTVTSAQKNPTAFYLCASTAGTGWTEAFFGQGTRLTVV.

The rearrangement links TRBV12-5 to TRBJ1-2; D is possibly TRBD1 (5 bases). The CDR3 has 14 amino acids. Germline CDR1 LGHNT, CDR2 FRNRAP. Deletions cut 4 bases from V and 4 bases from J, with 13 bases between. The CDR3 DNA reads as TGTGCTAGTGGTTCCGCAGGGTCTATCTATGGCTACACCTTC. It encodes CASGSAGSIYGYTF.

The chain is built from TRBV27 and TRBJ1-2; 7 bases fit TRBD1. The germline gives CDR1 MNHEY, CDR2 SMNVEV (reference sequence). The ends lost 10 bases at V and 3 bases at J; junction bases unmatched: 2. The CDR3 totals 11 residues. The CDR3 DNA sequence: TGTGCCATCGGGACAGACTATGGCTACACCTTC. This translates into CAIGTDYGYTF.

The chain employs TRBV5-1 and TRBJ1-1; a possible D gene is TRBD1 (5 bases). The CDR3 length is 13 residues. Germline CDR1 and CDR2: SGHRS and YFSETQ. V was shortened by 2 bases and J by 11 bases, with 16 bases between the two germline ends. The CDR3: CASSFDGAGWAFF. CDR3 DNA sequence: TGCGCCAGCAGCTTTGACGGGGCCGGATGGGCTTTCTTT. Complete variable domain (other parts from reference TRBV5-1 and TRBJ1-1): KAGVTQTPRYLIKTRGQQVTLSCSPISGHRSVSWYQQTPGQGLQFLFEYFSETQRNKGNFPGRFSGRQFSNSRSEMNVSTLELGDSALYLCASSFDGAGWAFFGQGTRLTVV.

This chain joins TRBV7-2 and TRBJ2-7, with TRBD2 matching 7 bases. This CDR3 spans 15 amino acids. Per germline, CDR1 SGHTA and CDR2 FQGNSA. V dropped 3 bases and J dropped 3; count of bases not matched to a gene: 8. This CDR3 reads CASSFRAGTYYEQYF. The CDR3 DNA is TGTGCCAGCAGCTTCAGAGCGGGAACGTACTACGAGCAGTACTTC.

The chain uses TRBV13 and TRBJ2-7, with D tentatively TRBD1 or TRBD2 (5 bases each). The V end lost 4 bases, the J end lost 7 bases, and 20 bases lay between the germline ends. CDR3 length equals 15 residues. The germline V gene encodes CDR1 PRHDT and CDR2 FYEKMQ (reference sequence). The DNA for the CDR3 is TGTGCCAGCAGCTCCCCTGAACTCAAAGAGGGGGAGCAGTACTTC. It is translated as CASSSPELKEGEQYF.

V gene TRBV19 combines with J gene TRBJ2-7, with D unclear. This CDR3 is built from 15 residues. CDR1 LNHDA and CDR2 SQIVND come from the germline V gene (reference sequence). V gave up 1 base and J gave up 3 bases, with 13 bases separating them. CDR3 sequence: CASSIAAGSHYEQYF. CDR3 DNA sequence: TGTGCCAGTAGTATAGCGGCCGGCTCCCACTACGAGCAGTACTTC. Full variable domain (outside the CDR3, taken from reference TRBV19 and TRBJ2-7): DGGITQSPKYLFRKEGQNVTLSCEQNLNHDAMYWYRQDPGQGLRLIYYSQIVNDFQKGDIAEGYSVSREKKESFPLTVTSAQKNPTAFYLCASSIAAGSHYEQYFGPGTRLTVT.

The J gene is TRBJ2-3, the V gene TRBV10-3; 7 positions agree with TRBD2. The CDR3 has 17 amino acids. Per the germline V gene, CDR1 is ENHRY and CDR2 is SYGVKD. V dropped 3 bases and J dropped 2; count of bases not matched to a gene: 11. The CDR3 nucleotides read TGTGCCATCAGTGACCTTCAAGTCGGGACTATCACAGATACGCAGTATTTT. Its protein product is CAISDLQVGTITDTQYF.